This T cell receptor (beta chain) was identified during a study of naive and memory T cell subsets. The study's findings and limits: In naive cells, over 90% of TCR sequences were seen only once. No ground truth validated the naive and memory repertoire findings.

CDR1 KGHSH and CDR2 LQKENI come from the germline V gene. The CDR3 totals 15 residues. V dropped 3 bases and J dropped 5; count of bases not matched to a gene: 7. In its sample, this clonotype was seen a few times. The antigen is undetermined. Cells stained for CD3, CD4, CD8, CD45RA and CD27 were sorted into four subsets. An equimolar mix of two oligonucleotides served as the beta constant-region primer for TRBC1 and TRBC2. Four rounds of PCR amplified the ligated cDNA using nested alpha and beta constant-region primers plus SP2. TCRdb analysed the UMI-ligation and nested PCR reads with MiXCR anew, one entry per CDR3 protein. The table shows approximately 140,000 distinct CDR3 sequences, with 15% to 20% occurring only once.

This rearrangement joins TRBV18 to TRBJ2-5; 9 bases map to TRBD2. This TCR derives from a human donor in good health. Specimen: naive CD4+ T cells from blood. CDR3 bases: TGTGCCAGCTCACCCTTAGCGGGAGTGCAGGAGACCCAGTACTTC. Amino acid sequence: CASSPLAGVQETQYF.